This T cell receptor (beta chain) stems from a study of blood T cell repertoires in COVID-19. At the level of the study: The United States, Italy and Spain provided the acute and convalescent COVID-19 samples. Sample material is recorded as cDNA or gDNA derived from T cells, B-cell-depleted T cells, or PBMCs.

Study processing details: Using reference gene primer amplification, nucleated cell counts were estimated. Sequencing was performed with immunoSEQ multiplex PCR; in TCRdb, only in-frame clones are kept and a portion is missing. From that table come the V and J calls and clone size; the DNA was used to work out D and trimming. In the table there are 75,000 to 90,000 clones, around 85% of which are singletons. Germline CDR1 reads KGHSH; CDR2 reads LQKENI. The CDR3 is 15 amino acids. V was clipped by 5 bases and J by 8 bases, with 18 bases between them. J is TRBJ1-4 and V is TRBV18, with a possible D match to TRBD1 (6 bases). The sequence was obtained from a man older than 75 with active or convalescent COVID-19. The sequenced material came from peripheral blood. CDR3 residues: CASSSLLTGFEKLFF. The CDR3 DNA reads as TGTGCCAGCTCATCCCTACTTACAGGGTTCGAAAAACTGTTTTTT.